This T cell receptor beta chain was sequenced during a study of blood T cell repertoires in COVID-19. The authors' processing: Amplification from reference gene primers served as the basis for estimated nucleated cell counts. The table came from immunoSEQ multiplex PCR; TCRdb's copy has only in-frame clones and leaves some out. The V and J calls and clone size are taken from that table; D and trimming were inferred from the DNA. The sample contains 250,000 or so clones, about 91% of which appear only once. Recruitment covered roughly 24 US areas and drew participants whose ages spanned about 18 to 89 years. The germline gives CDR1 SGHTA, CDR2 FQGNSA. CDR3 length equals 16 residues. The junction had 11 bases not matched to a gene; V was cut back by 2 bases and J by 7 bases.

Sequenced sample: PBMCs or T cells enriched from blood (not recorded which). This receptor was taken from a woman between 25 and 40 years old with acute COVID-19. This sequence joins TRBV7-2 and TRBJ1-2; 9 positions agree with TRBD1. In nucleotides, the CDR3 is TGTGCCAGCAGCTTACGTTACGACAGGGGGGTGCGTGGCTACACCTTC. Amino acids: CASSLRYDRGVRGYTF. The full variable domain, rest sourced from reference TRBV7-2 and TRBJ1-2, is GAGVSQSPSNKVTEKGKDVELRCDPISGHTALYWYRQSLGQGLEFLIYFQGNSAPDKSGLPSDRFSAERTGGSVSTLTIQRTQQEDSAVYLCASSLRYDRGVRGYTFGSGTRLTVV.